The T cell receptor (beta chain) under discussion was sequenced for a study of T cell responses to AZD1222 COVID-19 vaccine. Here immunoSEQ multiplex PCR was the method, and the copy in TCRdb shows in-frame clones only, minus some. The sample yields approximately 140,000 clones, roughly 90% seen once. V lost 6 bases, J lost 5 bases, and 8 bases stayed unmatched. This CDR3 is 14 amino acids long. Looked up from germline, CDR1 is SNHLY and CDR2 is FYNNEI. This specimen was peripheral blood, taken 28 days after the second AZD1222 dose. The source is an adult who received the AZD1222 COVID-19 vaccine. The rearrangement uses TRBV2 and TRBJ2-3, with TRBD2 identical over 7 bases. CDR3 region: CASSGLDHRDTQYF. In nucleotides, the CDR3 is TGTGCCAGCAGCGGACTAGATCACCGAGATACGCAGTATTTT.